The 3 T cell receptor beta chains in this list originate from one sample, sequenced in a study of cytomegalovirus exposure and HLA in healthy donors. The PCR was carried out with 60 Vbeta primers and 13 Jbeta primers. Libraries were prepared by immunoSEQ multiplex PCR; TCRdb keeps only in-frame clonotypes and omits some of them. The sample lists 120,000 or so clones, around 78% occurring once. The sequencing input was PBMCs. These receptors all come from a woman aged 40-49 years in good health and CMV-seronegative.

The CDR3 reads CASSYSWTGDYEQYF. CDR3 coding DNA: TGTGCCAGCAGTTACTCATGGACAGGGGACTACGAGCAGTACTTC. The chain links TRBV6-5 to TRBJ2-5, with TRBD1 matching 9 bases. The J call may be mistaken, given a closer DNA end match to TRBJ2-7. CDR3 length equals 15 residues. CDR1 is MNHEY and CDR2 is SVGAGI in the germline V gene.

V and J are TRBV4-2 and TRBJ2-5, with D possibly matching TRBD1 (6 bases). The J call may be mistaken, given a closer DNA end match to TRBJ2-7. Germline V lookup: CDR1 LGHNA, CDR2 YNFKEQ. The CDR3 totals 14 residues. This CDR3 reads CASSQARGAYEQYF. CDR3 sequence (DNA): TGTGCCAGCAGCCAAGCCAGGGGAGCCTACGAGCAGTACTTC.

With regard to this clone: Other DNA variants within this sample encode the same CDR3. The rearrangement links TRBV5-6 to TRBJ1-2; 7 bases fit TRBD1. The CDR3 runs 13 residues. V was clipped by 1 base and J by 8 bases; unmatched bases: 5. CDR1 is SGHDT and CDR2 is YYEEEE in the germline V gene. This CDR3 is CASSLRQGDGYTF. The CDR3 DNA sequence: TGTGCCAGCAGCTTGCGCCAGGGGGACGGCTACACCTTC.